The T cell receptor beta chain described here comes from a study of cytomegalovirus exposure and HLA in healthy donors. The PCR had 60 Vbeta and 13 Jbeta primers. Only in-frame clones appear in the TCRdb table, and some are missing; sequencing was by immunoSEQ multiplex PCR. The sample carries 100,000 to 150,000 clones, around 70% recorded once. V was pared by 3 bases and J by 0 bases, with 12 bases between. The V gene's germline CDR1 is LNHNV and CDR2 YYDKDF (reference sequence). CDR3 length equals 16 residues. The source material was PBMCs. The sequence was collected from a human donor in good health. The V call is TRBV15, the J call TRBJ1-5; D remains ambiguous. The CDR3 reads CATSRGRVHSNQPQHF. CDR3 in DNA: TGTGCCACCAGCAGGGGGAGGGTTCATAGCAATCAGCCCCAGCATTTT.